These 16 T cell receptor beta chains share one sample of origin, sequenced in a study of glioma-infiltrating T cells after dendritic cell vaccination. Clones were read by immunoSEQ multiplex PCR, and TCRdb kept only the in-frame ones, dropping some. Here the sample spans tens of thousands of clones, more than 90% being singletons. The source material was blood, sampled before dendritic cell vaccination. The source is a human donor with glioblastoma.

This chain connects TRBV19 to TRBJ2-4; D may be TRBD2 (6 bases). Between the trimmed V and J ends, which lost 5 bases and 9 bases, there was a span of 14 bases. CDR3 size: 13 residues. Germline CDR1 and CDR2: LNHDA and SQIVND (reference sequence). The CDR3 DNA reads as TGTGCCAGTAGTGCGGGGATGGTTAGCATTCAGTACTTC. The encoded protein is CASSAGMVSIQYF.

V is TRBV6-5 and J is TRBJ1-2; possible D gene TRBD1, 5 bases. CDR1 MNHEY and CDR2 SVGAGI come from the germline V gene. The CDR3 sequence is 15 residues long. V was shortened by 2 bases and J by 1 base, with 11 bases between the two germline ends. CDR3 nucleotide sequence: TGTGCCAGCAGTTACCAGGGAGGGAATAACTATGGCTACACCTTC. Amino acid sequence: CASSYQGGNNYGYTF.

This clone occurred once. The chain uses TRBV20-1 and TRBJ1-1; 7 bases map to TRBD1. V dropped 5 bases and J dropped 5; count of bases not matched to a gene: 2. The CDR3 runs to 11 residues. Germline-derived CDR1 and CDR2 are DFQATT and SNEGSKA (reference sequence). The CDR3, as DNA: TGCAGTGCTGACAGGGTAACTGAAGCTTTCTTT. This translates into CSADRVTEAFF.

The chain links TRBV15 to TRBJ1-6, with D perhaps TRBD1 (5 bases). Germline CDR1 LNHNV, CDR2 YYDKDF (reference sequence). The V end lost 0 bases, the J end lost 10 bases, and 13 bases lay between the germline ends. This CDR3 spans 15 amino acids. The DNA for the CDR3 is TGTGCCACCAGCAGAGATGAGGCAGGGCTATCACCCCTCCACTTT. Its translation is CATSRDEAGLSPLHF. Using reference TRBV15 and TRBJ1-6 for the parts outside the CDR3, the full variable domain is DAMVIQNPRYQVTQFGKPVTLSCSQTLNHNVMYWYQQKSSQAPKLLFHYYDKDFNNEADTPDNFQSRRPNTSFCFLDIRSPGLGDTAMYLCATSRDEAGLSPLHFGNGTRLTVT.

The J gene is TRBJ1-1, the V gene TRBV5-1; 10 positions agree with TRBD1. V lost 6 bases to trimming and J lost 3 bases; unmatched junction nucleotides: 8. The CDR3 is 15 amino acids. CDR1 SGHRS and CDR2 YFSETQ come from the germline V gene. The CDR3, as DNA: TGCGCCAGCACCCCCTGGACAGGGGGATACACTGAAGCTTTCTTT. Translating gives CASTPWTGGYTEAFF.

The chain employs TRBV6-1 and TRBJ1-1; D remains unclear. Germline CDR1 MNHNS, CDR2 SASEGT. This CDR3 has 12 residues. V was shortened by 4 bases and J by 11 bases, with 14 bases between the two germline ends. CDR3 in amino acids: CASSGRGRKAFF. The CDR3 DNA reads TGTGCCAGCAGTGGCCGCGGGCGGAAGGCTTTCTTT.

The J gene is TRBJ2-5, the V gene TRBV10-3; a possible D gene is TRBD2 (5 bases). The tail of the sequence fits TRBJ2-7 better, so the J call may be wrong. Germline values: CDR1 ENHRY, CDR2 SYGVKD. This CDR3 is built from 11 residues. CDR3 protein: CAIGRDYEQYF. The CDR3 DNA reads TGTGCCATAGGACGGGACTACGAGCAGTACTTC.

The V and J genes are TRBV2 and TRBJ2-7, with 9 nucleotides matching TRBD2. The V segment lost 3 bases and the J segment 3 bases; nucleotides outside the gene matches: 9. The CDR3 has 16 residues. From germline, CDR1 is SNHLY and CDR2 FYNNEI. The CDR3 DNA reads TGTGCCAGCAGTGATCCCTTTAGCGGGGGTATCTACGAGCAGTACTTC. This sequence encodes CASSDPFSGGIYEQYF.

The gene calls are TRBV7-9 and TRBJ2-5, with TRBD2 matching 9 bases. Trimming at V came to 5 bases and at J to 14 bases, leaving 6 bases not matched to a gene. CDR3 length: 11 amino acids. CDR1 and CDR2 (germline): SEHNR, FQNEAQ (reference sequence). CDR3 DNA: TGTGCCAGCAGCCCCGAGCGGGGGGTTTACTTC. Translation: CASSPERGVYF.

The V gene is TRBV7-9, the J gene TRBJ2-7; 7 bases align to TRBD1. This CDR3 is 14 amino acids long. Germline loops: CDR1 SEHNR, CDR2 FQNEAQ (reference sequence). The V segment lost 5 bases and the J segment 1 base; nucleotides outside the gene matches: 5. In DNA form, the CDR3 reads TGTGCCAGCAGCGCCACAGGGGAATCCTACGAGCAGTACTTC. Translated, it gives CASSATGESYEQYF.

This clone was observed a single time. The rearrangement links TRBV6-5 to TRBJ2-1; D is perhaps TRBD1 (6 bases). Germline lookup yields CDR1 MNHEY and CDR2 SVGAGI. CDR3 length: 14 residues. V was clipped by 6 bases and J by 4 bases, with 13 bases between them. CDR3 nucleotide sequence: TGTGCCAGCAGACTCCTCGGACAGTACAATGAGCAGTTCTTC. It translates to CASRLLGQYNEQFF.

The gene calls are TRBV19 and TRBJ2-5, with D possibly matching TRBD2 (5 bases). The DNA matches TRBJ2-7 better at its end, which makes the J call doubtful. Looked up from germline, CDR1 is LNHDA and CDR2 is SQIVND (reference sequence). The CDR3 covers 12 residues. The chain's CDR3 is CASSSGSYEQYF. In DNA, the CDR3 is TGTGCCAGTAGTTCGGGAAGCTACGAGCAGTACTTC.

The J gene is TRBJ1-2, the V gene TRBV5-4; possibly TRBD1 for D (6 bases). CDR1 SGHNT and CDR2 YYREEE come from the germline V gene (reference sequence). The CDR3 sequence is 15 residues long. Trimming cost V 4 bases and J 5 bases, with 18 bases left between them. The chain's CDR3 is CASSPPNRERYGYTF. In DNA form, the CDR3 reads TGTGCCAGCAGCCCACCAAACAGGGAGCGGTATGGCTACACCTTC.

The rearrangement joins TRBV5-1 to TRBJ1-1, with TRBD1 matching over 10 bases. The CDR3 runs to 16 residues. Germline lookup yields CDR1 SGHRS and CDR2 YFSETQ. The trim removed 2 bases at V and 5 bases at J, leaving 9 bases unmatched. The CDR3 region has the DNA TGCGCCAGCAGCTTACTGGGACAGGGGTCCTATACTGAAGCTTTCTTT. Protein product: CASSLLGQGSYTEAFF.

The genes are TRBV7-8 and TRBJ2-3; 8 nucleotides align to TRBD1. CDR3 length: 16 residues. With V trimmed by 1 base and J by 3 bases, 6 bases remained unmatched. CDR1 and CDR2 from the germline V gene are SGHVS and FQNEAQ. CDR3 nucleotides: TGTGCCAGCAGCTTAGGGACAGGGCTTGTGACAGATACGCAGTATTTT. Translation gives CASSLGTGLVTDTQYF.

The chain links TRBV5-3 to TRBJ2-5, with 11 bases identical to TRBD2. TRBV5-3 is sorted into the ORF group, with uncertain function. This CDR3 spans 19 amino acids. The J segment lost 2 bases and the V segment lost 0 bases, leaving 12 bases of the junction unmatched. The CDR3 region is CARSLERASGGLGQETQYF. For the CDR3, the DNA is TGTGCCAGAAGCTTGGAACGGGCTAGCGGGGGGTTAGGGCAAGAGACCCAGTACTTC.